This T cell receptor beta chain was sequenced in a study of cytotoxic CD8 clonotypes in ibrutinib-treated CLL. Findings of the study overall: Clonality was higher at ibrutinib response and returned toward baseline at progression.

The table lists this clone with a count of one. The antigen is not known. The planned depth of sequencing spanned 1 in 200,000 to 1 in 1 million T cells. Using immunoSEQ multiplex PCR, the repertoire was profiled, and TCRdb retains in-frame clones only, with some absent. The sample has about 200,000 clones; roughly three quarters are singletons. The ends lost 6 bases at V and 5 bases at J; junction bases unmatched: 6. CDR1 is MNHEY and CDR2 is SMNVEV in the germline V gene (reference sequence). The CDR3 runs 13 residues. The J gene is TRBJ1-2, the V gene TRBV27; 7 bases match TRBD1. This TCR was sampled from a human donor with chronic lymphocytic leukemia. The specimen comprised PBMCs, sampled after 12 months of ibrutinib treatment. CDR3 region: CASSQGQIYGYTF. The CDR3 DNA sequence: TGTGCCAGCAGCCAGGGACAGATTTATGGCTACACCTTC.